The next 20 T cell receptor beta chains were all read from a single sample in a study of cytomegalovirus exposure and HLA in healthy donors. The repertoire was sequenced with immunoSEQ multiplex PCR; TCRdb's copy has only in-frame clones and lacks some. In the table there are more than 110,000 clones, 94% of which are singletons. Sequencing was done on a sample of PBMCs. The receptor source for this set is a man younger than 35 in good health and CMV-seropositive.

The V gene is TRBV7-8, the J gene TRBJ1-1; D call uncertain. Trimming pared 3 bases from V and 2 bases from J, leaving 7 bases between. Germline assignment: CDR1 SGHVS and CDR2 FQNEAQ. CDR3 size: 13 residues. The CDR3 DNA sequence: TGTGCCAGCAGCTTCTTCTTCAACACTGAAGCTTTCTTT. Amino acids: CASSFFFNTEAFF.

The chain joins TRBV5-4 to TRBJ1-1, with D uncertain. The germline gives CDR1 SGHNT, CDR2 YYREEE (reference sequence). CDR3 size: 15 residues. Trimming took 0 bases from V and 10 from J, leaving 19 bases between them. CDR3 sequence reads: CASSLGSPGQSGAFF. For the CDR3, the DNA is TGTGCCAGCAGCTTGGGCAGTCCGGGTCAGAGCGGAGCTTTCTTT.

This clone was recorded a few times. The CDR3 sequence: CASRALGASNTEAFF. The CDR3 nucleotides are TGTGCCAGCAGGGCTCTGGGGGCTTCGAACACTGAAGCTTTCTTT. The genes are TRBV2 and TRBJ1-1; a possible D gene is TRBD1 (6 bases). The CDR3 is 15 residues long. Per the germline V gene, CDR1 is SNHLY and CDR2 is FYNNEI. V was clipped by 6 bases and J by 1 base, with 15 bases between them.

The chain has TRBV28 and TRBJ2-6; TRBD1 aligns across 9 bases. CDR1 is MDHEN and CDR2 is SYDVKM in the germline V gene. The CDR3 is made up of 17 amino acids. V lost 3 bases and J lost 4; bases outside the gene matches: 7. The CDR3 sequence: CASSLWDRVPGANVLTF. CDR3 in DNA: TGTGCCAGCAGTTTGTGGGACAGGGTCCCCGGGGCCAACGTCCTGACTTTC. Using reference TRBV28 and TRBJ2-6 for the parts outside the CDR3, the full variable domain is DVKVTQSSRYLVKRTGEKVFLECVQDMDHENMFWYRQDPGLGLRLIYFSYDVKMKEKGDIPEGYSVSREKKERFSLILESASTNQTSMYLCASSLWDRVPGANVLTFGAGSRLTVL.

The rearrangement uses TRBV19 and TRBJ1-5, with 9 bases lining up with TRBD1. V was clipped by 9 bases and J by 2 bases; unmatched bases: 8. The CDR3 is 15 residues long. Germline V gene data show CDR1 as LNHDA and CDR2 as SQIVND (reference sequence). CDR3 protein: CASHLTGGGNQPQHF. CDR3 coding DNA: TGTGCCAGCCATTTAACAGGGGGCGGCAATCAGCCCCAGCATTTT.

The chain joins TRBV18 to TRBJ2-5, with D possibly being TRBD1 (5 bases). The germline V gene encodes CDR1 KGHSH and CDR2 LQKENI. CDR3 length equals 12 residues. With 2 bases removed from V and 4 bases from J, the gap between germline ends came to 5 bases. The CDR3 sequence is CASSPTGETQYF. CDR3 nucleotides: TGTGCCAGCTCACCAACAGGAGAGACCCAGTACTTC.

In nucleotides, the CDR3 is TGCGCCAGCAGCCAAGATGGTAACAGAGCCTACGAGCAGTACTTC. Translating it yields CASSQDGNRAYEQYF. The J gene is TRBJ2-7, the V gene TRBV4-1; D unresolved. The V end was cut by 0 bases, the J end by 2 bases, with 11 bases between. CDR3 length equals 15 residues. CDR1 MGHRA and CDR2 YSYEKL come from the germline V gene.

The CDR3 nucleotides are TGTGCCAGCAGAAAGGGGGCGAGGGAGCAGTACTTC. This translates into CASRKGAREQYF. The chain employs TRBV11-2 and TRBJ2-7; 7 nucleotides align to TRBD1. CDR1 SGHAT and CDR2 FQNNGV come from the germline V gene. Trimming removed 6 bases from V and 7 bases from J; junction bases left unmatched: 6. The CDR3 runs 12 residues.

The V call is TRBV21-1, the J call TRBJ1-4; the table's D gene call, TRBD1, was not cross checked with the DNA. TRBV21-1 is an annotated pseudogene. This CDR3 is built from 18 residues. CDR3: CASSPGLGQGEEEEKLFF. The CDR3 region has the DNA TGTGCCAGCAGCCCCGGGCTGGGACAGGGAGAGGAGGAGGAAAAACTGTTTTTT.

The chain's CDR3 is CASSLEHSYGYTF. The CDR3 DNA sequence: TGTGCCAGCAGCTTGGAACATTCCTATGGCTACACCTTC. This chain links TRBV5-6 with TRBJ1-2; D remains unclear. Germline values: CDR1 SGHDT, CDR2 YYEEEE. This CDR3 is built from 13 residues. Trimming removed 0 bases from V and 4 bases from J, with 7 bases in between.

This sequence joins TRBV18 and TRBJ2-5, with D tentatively TRBD1 (5 bases). V was trimmed by 3 bases and J by 4 bases, leaving 9 bases between them. The CDR3 consists of 13 residues. Germline V gives CDR1 KGHSH, CDR2 LQKENI. The CDR3 DNA is TGTGCCAGCTCACCCCAGGGTGGAGAGACCCAGTACTTC. Its protein product is CASSPQGGETQYF.

This rearrangement joins TRBV2 to TRBJ2-7; TRBD1 aligns across 7 bases. V shed 7 bases, J shed 3 bases, and the junction held 6 bases outside the gene matches. The CDR3 totals 13 residues. Germline lookup yields CDR1 SNHLY and CDR2 FYNNEI. In DNA, the CDR3 is TGTGCCAGCAAACAGGGGACACGCTACGAGCAGTACTTC. It is translated as CASKQGTRYEQYF. Combining the CDR3 with reference TRBV2 and TRBJ2-7 gives the whole variable domain EPEVTQTPSHQVTQMGQEVILRCVPISNHLYFYWYRQILGQKVEFLVSFYNNEISEKSEIFDDQFSVERPDGSNFTLKIRSTKLEDSAMYFCASKQGTRYEQYFGPGTRLTVT.

The chain is built from TRBV5-4 and TRBJ1-1, with D tentatively TRBD1 (6 bases). Per germline, CDR1 SGHNT and CDR2 YYREEE (reference sequence). V was cut by 4 bases and J by 4 bases, with 17 bases left in between. The CDR3 length is 15 residues. This CDR3 reads CASSPLAGVLTEAFF. CDR3 sequence (DNA): TGTGCCAGCAGCCCGCTGGCAGGGGTCCTCACTGAAGCTTTCTTT. Full variable domain (remainder filled in from reference TRBV5-4 and TRBJ1-1): ETGVTQSPTHLIKTRGQQVTLRCSSQSGHNTVSWYQQALGQGPQFIFQYYREEENGRGNFPPRFSGLQFPNYSSELNVNALELDDSALYLCASSPLAGVLTEAFFGQGTRLTVV.

The chain carries TRBV28 and TRBJ1-4; D is unresolved. V was shortened by 3 bases and J by 6 bases, with 8 bases between the two germline ends. Germline assignment: CDR1 MDHEN and CDR2 SYDVKM. This CDR3 has 13 residues. In nucleotides, the CDR3 is TGTGCCAGCAGTTTGAGGAACGATGAAAAACTGTTTTTT. This gives the protein CASSLRNDEKLFF.

V is TRBV6-1 and J is TRBJ2-3; 8 bases line up with TRBD1. With V trimmed by 4 bases and J by 6 bases, 9 bases remained unmatched. Germline loops: CDR1 MNHNS, CDR2 SASEGT. The CDR3 totals 15 residues. CDR3 residues: CASSADQGALDTQYF. The CDR3 coding sequence is TGTGCCAGCAGTGCCGATCAGGGGGCCTTGGATACGCAGTATTTT.

This clone was detected only once. This sequence joins TRBV7-9 and TRBJ2-3, with TRBD2 matching over 7 bases. The CDR3 sequence is 14 residues long. V lost 5 bases, J lost 3 bases, and 5 bases stayed unmatched. Germline-derived CDR1 and CDR2 are SEHNR and FQNEAQ (reference sequence). CDR3 residues: CASSPDGRTDTQYF. Here the CDR3 DNA reads TGTGCCAGCAGCCCGGACGGGAGGACAGATACGCAGTATTTT.

This chain uses TRBV5-1 with TRBJ2-6, with TRBD2 matching over 7 bases. The CDR3 has 17 residues. CDR1 SGHRS and CDR2 YFSETQ come from the germline V gene. The V and J ends lost 0 bases and 1 base, in that order; junction bases with no gene match: 4. The CDR3 here is CASSLASGQSGANVLTF. The CDR3 DNA reads as TGCGCCAGCAGCTTGGCTAGCGGCCAATCTGGGGCCAACGTCCTGACTTTC.

The CDR3 loop reads CASSPGTSGRGSSYEQYF. Here the CDR3 DNA reads TGTGCCAGCTCACCTGGGACTAGCGGGAGGGGAAGCTCCTACGAGCAGTACTTC. This chain uses TRBV18 with TRBJ2-7, with 16 nucleotides matching TRBD2. This CDR3 is built from 18 residues. Trimming took 3 bases from V and 0 from J; bases not matched to a gene: 5. Germline lookup yields CDR1 KGHSH and CDR2 LQKENI.

This clone was observed a handful of times. This chain links TRBV9 with TRBJ2-3, with D possibly matching TRBD1 (5 bases). The V gene's germline CDR1 is SGDLS and CDR2 YYNGEE. This CDR3 is 16 amino acids long. V was trimmed by 2 bases and J by 0 bases, leaving 13 bases between them. The CDR3 DNA reads TGTGCCAGCAGCGTGTGGGGCGGATCTAGCACAGATACGCAGTATTTT. Protein product: CASSVWGGSSTDTQYF.

This chain links TRBV5-1 with TRBJ2-7, with 7 bases identical to TRBD2. Germline trimming cut 2 bases from V and 5 bases from J; bases unmatched to any gene: 4. In germline, CDR1 is SGHRS, CDR2 YFSETQ. The CDR3 is made up of 13 amino acids. Here the CDR3 reads CASSFTGTNEQYF. DNA of the CDR3: TGCGCCAGCAGCTTTACCGGGACTAACGAGCAGTACTTC. Variable domain in full (rest from reference TRBV5-1 and TRBJ2-7): KAGVTQTPRYLIKTRGQQVTLSCSPISGHRSVSWYQQTPGQGLQFLFEYFSETQRNKGNFPGRFSGRQFSNSRSEMNVSTLELGDSALYLCASSFTGTNEQYFGPGTRLTVT.